The next 25 T cell receptor beta chains were all read from a single sample in a study of OX40 agonist ivuxolimab in advanced cancers. Repertoires were generated with immunoSEQ multiplex PCR, while TCRdb's copy carries only in-frame clones and drops some. The sample consists of over 45,000 clones, more than 85% of them appearing once. The material sequenced was CD4+ or CD8+ T cells sorted from blood, taken in a trial of the OX40 agonist ivuxolimab. The receptors here all came from an adult with an advanced solid tumor such as melanoma, head and neck, liver or kidney cancer.

The rearrangement links TRBV27 to TRBJ2-1, with TRBD2 matching 10 bases. Germline V gives CDR1 MNHEY, CDR2 SMNVEV (reference sequence). The J segment lost 9 bases and the V segment lost 8 bases, leaving 10 bases of the junction unmatched. CDR3 size: 14 residues. The CDR3 here is CASSERGGLGEQFF. The CDR3 DNA reads as TGTGCCAGCTCCGAGCGGGGGGGCCTCGGTGAGCAGTTCTTC.

The genes are TRBV19 and TRBJ2-3; no reliable D call. CDR3 length equals 15 residues. V was cut by 1 base and J by 0 bases, with 8 bases left in between. CDR1 and CDR2 from the germline V gene are LNHDA and SQIVND (reference sequence). CDR3 loop: CASSIAAVSTDTQYF. CDR3 nucleotides: TGTGCCAGTAGTATAGCGGCGGTAAGCACAGATACGCAGTATTTT.

The chain employs TRBV11-2 and TRBJ2-4, with unresolved D. Germline lookup yields CDR1 SGHAT and CDR2 FQNNGV. The CDR3 is 13 residues long. Trimming cost V 2 bases and J 5 bases, with 7 bases left between them. The CDR3 loop is CASSLSSQNIQYF. The CDR3 nucleotides are TGTGCCAGCAGCTTAAGTTCCCAAAACATTCAGTACTTC. The full variable domain, completed using reference TRBV11-2 and TRBJ2-4, is EAGVAQSPRYKIIEKRQSVAFWCNPISGHATLYWYQQILGQGPKLLIQFQNNGVVDDSQLPKDRFSAERLKGVDSTLKIQPAKLEDSAVYLCASSLSSQNIQYFGAGTRLSVL.

This clone was counted only a few times. V is TRBV27 and J is TRBJ1-1; unclear D gene. Between the trimmed V and J ends, which lost 6 bases and 3 bases, there was a span of 14 bases. The germline gives CDR1 MNHEY, CDR2 SMNVEV (reference sequence). The CDR3 consists of 14 residues. This chain's CDR3 is CASRSLGKDTEAFF. The DNA of the CDR3 is TGTGCCAGCAGATCCCTAGGGAAAGACACTGAAGCTTTCTTT.

The CDR3 sequence is CAWSDVAGKETQYF. The CDR3, as DNA: TGTGCCTGGAGTGATGTAGCGGGAAAAGAGACCCAGTACTTC. The rearrangement joins TRBV30 to TRBJ2-5, with 8 bases aligning to TRBD2. Germline lookup yields CDR1 GTSNPN and CDR2 SVGIG (reference sequence). The CDR3 contains 14 residues. J was trimmed by 3 bases and V by 1 base; bases with no gene match: 4.

The genes are TRBV29-1 and TRBJ1-1; D may be TRBD1 (5 bases). The CDR3 contains 12 residues. The V end was cut by 4 bases, the J end by 8 bases, with 14 bases between. Germline CDR1 reads SQVTM; CDR2 reads ANQGSEA. In DNA, the CDR3 is TGCAGCGTTGTATGGTCGAGGGGCGAAGCTTTCTTT. Translation gives CSVVWSRGEAFF.

The chain recombines TRBV5-6 with TRBJ2-7; a weak D match, TRBD1 (5 bases). The CDR3 is 15 amino acids. Trimming removed 2 bases from V and 5 bases from J, with 17 bases in between. The V gene's germline CDR1 is SGHDT and CDR2 YYEEEE. In DNA, the CDR3 is TGTGCCAGCAGCTTAACACAGGCGTTGGTACACGAGCAGTACTTC. Its protein is CASSLTQALVHEQYF.

This chain links TRBV27 with TRBJ1-1; no clear D. Germline CDR1 and CDR2: MNHEY and SMNVEV (reference sequence). Trimming pared 4 bases from V and 5 bases from J, leaving 14 bases between. CDR3 length: 14 amino acids. CDR3 residues: CASSSRPPTTEAFF. In DNA form, the CDR3 reads TGTGCCAGCAGTTCCCGTCCTCCCACAACTGAAGCTTTCTTT.

The table lists this clone with a count of one. The chain couples TRBV7-9 to TRBJ2-7; perhaps TRBD2 as D (5 bases). Trimming took 3 bases from V and 5 from J, leaving 8 bases between them. The CDR3 spans 12 residues. Germline V gene data show CDR1 as SEHNR and CDR2 as FQNEAQ (reference sequence). Here the CDR3 reads CASSLWRNEQYF. The CDR3 DNA is TGTGCCAGCAGCTTGTGGAGGAACGAGCAGTACTTC.

This clone is a singleton in its sample. The chain is built from TRBV7-8 and TRBJ2-7, with 15 bases fitting TRBD2. This CDR3 spans 18 amino acids. Trimming at V came to 3 bases and at J to 5 bases, leaving 11 bases not matched to a gene. CDR1 is SGHVS and CDR2 is FQNEAQ in the germline V gene. The CDR3 DNA sequence: TGTGCCAGCAGCTTTCCGGCTACCGGGACTAGCGGGAGGAACGAGCAGTACTTC. Amino acids: CASSFPATGTSGRNEQYF.

The chain recombines TRBV29-1 with TRBJ2-7; the match to TRBD2 covers 8 bases. Per germline, CDR1 SQVTM and CDR2 ANQGSEA. Trimming cost V 5 bases and J 2 bases; bases outside gene matches: 5. The CDR3 is 13 amino acids. The DNA of the CDR3 is TGCAGCGTTCGAGCGGGAGTCACCTACGAGCAGTACTTC. Protein product: CSVRAGVTYEQYF.

The V gene is TRBV9, the J gene TRBJ2-1; TRBD1 matches 9 bases. The CDR3 has 15 amino acids. Germline CDR1 is SGDLS and CDR2 is YYNGEE. After removal of 3 bases from V and 4 bases from J, the junction contained 5 bases not matched to a gene. The CDR3 nucleotides read TGTGCCAGCAGCGAGACAGGGGGAGGGTACAATGAGCAGTTCTTC. This codes for CASSETGGGYNEQFF.

The chain couples TRBV28 to TRBJ2-7; TRBD1 matches at 8 bases. J lost 1 base, V lost 3 bases, and 11 bases had no gene match. Germline assignment: CDR1 MDHEN and CDR2 SYDVKM. CDR3 length equals 17 residues. The CDR3 region is CASSFLGQVQVSYEQYF. The CDR3 DNA reads TGTGCCAGCAGTTTTCTGGGACAGGTACAAGTTTCCTACGAGCAGTACTTC. The entire variable domain, with the rest obtained from reference TRBV28 and TRBJ2-7, is as follows: DVKVTQSSRYLVKRTGEKVFLECVQDMDHENMFWYRQDPGLGLRLIYFSYDVKMKEKGDIPEGYSVSREKKERFSLILESASTNQTSMYLCASSFLGQVQVSYEQYFGPGTRLTVT.

The gene calls are TRBV7-6 and TRBJ1-5; a weak D match, TRBD1 (6 bases). CDR1 and CDR2 from the germline V gene are SGHVS and FNYEAQ. CDR3 length equals 18 residues. V was cut by 5 bases and J by 0 bases, with 20 bases left in between. As DNA, the CDR3 is TGTGCCAGCAGCCCCCAATGGGGGGGGCTAAATAGCAATCAGCCCCAGCATTTT. Translating gives CASSPQWGGLNSNQPQHF. Filled out from reference TRBV7-6 and TRBJ1-5, the complete variable domain reads GAGVSQSPRYKVTKRGQDVALRCDPISGHVSLYWYRQALGQGPEFLTYFNYEAQQDKSGLPNDRFSAERPEGSISTLTIQRTEQRDSAMYRCASSPQWGGLNSNQPQHFGDGTRLSIL.

This chain links TRBV5-6 with TRBJ2-3; the D gene could be TRBD1 or TRBD2 (5 bases each). Between the trimmed V and J ends, which lost 4 bases and 4 bases, there was a span of 16 bases. The germline gives CDR1 SGHDT, CDR2 YYEEEE. The length of the CDR3 is 15 residues. The CDR3 DNA follows: TGTGCCAGCAGCGTAACCCTAGGGACGGCAGATACGCAGTATTTT. Translation: CASSVTLGTADTQYF.

This rearrangement joins TRBV7-9 to TRBJ2-5; unclear D gene. Germline loops: CDR1 SEHNR, CDR2 FQNEAQ (reference sequence). The CDR3 loop spans 13 amino acids. The V end lost 4 bases, the J end lost 0 bases, and 6 bases lay between the germline ends. This CDR3 reads CASSSRHQETQYF. Written as DNA, the CDR3 is TGTGCCAGCAGCTCACGTCACCAAGAGACCCAGTACTTC.

This chain uses TRBV11-2 with TRBJ1-6; D may be TRBD1 (5 bases). The CDR3 is 17 amino acids. The germline V gene encodes CDR1 SGHAT and CDR2 FQNNGV. V gave up 7 bases and J gave up 0 bases, with 16 bases separating them. CDR3 sequence (DNA): TGTGCCAGCACCCAAGACCGGACAAGCTCCTATAATTCACCCCTCCACTTT. This sequence encodes CASTQDRTSSYNSPLHF.

V and J are TRBV19 and TRBJ1-5; weak D call: TRBD1 (6 bases). This CDR3 is built from 13 residues. Trimming cost V 7 bases and J 6 bases, with 13 bases left between them. Germline V CDR1 and CDR2: LNHDA, SQIVND (reference sequence). The CDR3 DNA is TGTGCCAGTACCCTGAAGGGGGGTCAGCCCCAGCATTTT. Translated: CASTLKGGQPQHF. Drawing the rest from reference TRBV19 and TRBJ1-5, the complete variable domain is DGGITQSPKYLFRKEGQNVTLSCEQNLNHDAMYWYRQDPGQGLRLIYYSQIVNDFQKGDIAEGYSVSREKKESFPLTVTSAQKNPTAFYLCASTLKGGQPQHFGDGTRLSIL.

The rearrangement joins TRBV6-5 to TRBJ1-2; D ambiguous. V was shortened by 2 bases and J by 3 bases, with 13 bases between the two germline ends. Germline V lookup: CDR1 MNHEY, CDR2 SVGAGI. This CDR3 is 15 amino acids long. CDR3 DNA sequence: TGTGCCAGCAGTTACGAGGTTAATCCGGACTATGGCTACACCTTC. It yields the protein CASSYEVNPDYGYTF.

For the CDR3, the DNA is TGTGCCAGCAGTTTAGAGGGGGGGACCTTCTATGGCTACACCTTC. This translates into CASSLEGGTFYGYTF. This chain joins TRBV27 and TRBJ1-2; tentative D call: TRBD1 (6 bases). There are 15 residues in the CDR3. Trimming left V 2 bases short and J 4 bases short, with 14 bases between. The germline CDR1 and CDR2 sequences are MNHEY and SMNVEV (reference sequence).

This chain uses TRBV5-6 with TRBJ2-7, with D unclear. There are 16 residues in the CDR3. The V end was cut by 1 base, the J end by 0 bases, with 14 bases between. Germline assignment: CDR1 SGHDT and CDR2 YYEEEE. The CDR3 sequence: CASSLSSFFSSYEQYF. For the CDR3, the DNA is TGTGCCAGCAGCTTGTCTTCTTTTTTCAGCTCCTACGAGCAGTACTTC.

The chain is built from TRBV5-1 and TRBJ2-2; no firm D call. From germline, CDR1 is SGHRS and CDR2 YFSETQ. This CDR3 spans 15 amino acids. V dropped 1 base and J dropped 6 bases, with 13 bases sitting between them. CDR3 DNA: TGCGCCAGCAGCTTGTTTAGCCCCGCGGCCGGGGAGCTGTTTTTT. It specifies CASSLFSPAAGELFF.

The V gene is TRBV5-4, the J gene TRBJ2-3, with 7 bases aligning to TRBD1. The ends lost 2 bases at V and 2 bases at J; junction bases unmatched: 5. The germline V gene encodes CDR1 SGHNT and CDR2 YYREEE (reference sequence). The CDR3 length is 15 residues. The CDR3: CASSFWTGYTDTQYF. As DNA, the CDR3 is TGTGCCAGCAGCTTCTGGACAGGATACACAGATACGCAGTATTTT.

This clone was detected only once. The V and J genes are TRBV7-9 and TRBJ2-7; D may be TRBD1 (5 bases). This CDR3 spans 13 amino acids. Looked up from germline, CDR1 is SEHNR and CDR2 is FQNEAQ (reference sequence). Trimming removed 1 base from V and 5 bases from J, with 9 bases in between. This chain's CDR3 is CASSLESRDEQYF. As DNA, the CDR3 is TGTGCCAGCAGCTTAGAGTCCAGGGACGAGCAGTACTTC.

The rearrangement uses TRBV5-1 and TRBJ2-1, with TRBD1 as a possible D gene (6 bases). CDR3 size: 14 residues. The germline V and J ends were trimmed by 4 bases and 3 bases, with 11 bases remaining between them. CDR1 and CDR2 from the germline V gene are SGHRS and YFSETQ. The CDR3 reads CASSPKGDYNEQFF. In DNA, the CDR3 is TGCGCCAGCAGCCCGAAGGGGGACTACAATGAGCAGTTCTTC.